One T cell receptor beta chain is described in this entry. Its antigen is not identified. These data are taken from a study of CD8+CD57+ T cells in acquired aplastic anemia. Study as a whole: Sorted cells (CD4+ and CD8+) yielded DNA amounts that averaged approximately 3.1 ug. General study points: CD8+ Simpson's diversity did not differ significantly between patients and controls. There were about 27 CD8+ CDR3 sequences that occurred in both patients and controls.

CDR3 and TCR beta VDJ profiling relied on genomic DNA as the template. TCRdb re-called the reads through MiXCR, storing one row per CDR3 protein. The sample contains a few hundred thousand distinct CDR3 sequences, about 56% of which appear only once. This CDR3 region has 15 residues. V was clipped by 3 bases and J by 5 bases; unmatched bases: 6. Germline CDR1 reads LNHNV; CDR2 reads YYDKDF (reference sequence). The V gene is TRBV15, the J gene TRBJ1-4; 7 nucleotides line up with TRBD1. Input material: sorted CD4+, CD8+, or CD8+CD57+ T cells (not recorded which) from PBMCs. This receptor was obtained from a human donor with severe aplastic anemia or a healthy control (not recorded which). The CDR3 DNA reads TGTGCCACCAGCAGCGACAGGGAGGGGAATGAAAAACTGTTTTTT. Its translation: CATSSDREGNEKLFF. Combining the CDR3 with reference TRBV15 and TRBJ1-4 gives the whole variable domain DAMVIQNPRYQVTQFGKPVTLSCSQTLNHNVMYWYQQKSSQAPKLLFHYYDKDFNNEADTPDNFQSRRPNTSFCFLDIRSPGLGDTAMYLCATSSDREGNEKLFFGSGTQLSVL.